This TCR beta chain emerged from a study of T cell repertoires in cytomegalovirus infection. Notes on this clonotype: Its antigen is not identified.

Study conclusions and caveats: The ex vivo response was dominated by HLA-C-restricted CMV-specific TCR beta clonotypes. Summed public TCR beta family frequency identified CMV carriers bearing the relevant HLA.

Germline lookup yields CDR1 MNHEY and CDR2 SMNVEV (reference sequence). V shed 5 bases, J shed 1 base, and the junction held 5 bases outside the gene matches. The CDR3 has 17 residues. Each CDR3 protein is one row after TCRdb ran MiXCR on the reads. The sample yields 50,000 to 60,000 distinct CDR3 sequences, 20% seen once. Sequences were derived from CD8+ T cells from cultured PBMCs, sampled from culture after CMV antigen stimulation. The chain couples TRBV27 to TRBJ2-1, with 13 nucleotides matching TRBD2. This sequence originates from a human donor in good health (CMV status not recorded). Some clones in this sample may be carry-over from other donors' samples. CDR3 nucleotides: TGTGCCAGCAGTCCGGGACTAGCGGGGCCTTCCTACAATGAGCAGTTCTTC. The encoded protein is CASSPGLAGPSYNEQFF.